This T cell receptor (beta chain) was retrieved from a study of Graves' ophthalmopathy and Graves' hyperthyroidism. TCR beta CDR3 regions were amplified from RNA transcripts. HTBI primers were employed in first-round RT-PCR, then a second-round multiplex PCR followed. One entry per CDR3 protein results from TCRdb running MiXCR on the multiplex PCR reads. The sample yields some 1.1 million distinct CDR3 sequences, approximately 35% seen once. As for this clonotype: The junction differs from germline at one of its ends, possibly a read error.

Germline values: CDR1 MNHEY, CDR2 SVGAGI. CDR3 length: 15 residues. This clonotype was obtained from an adult man with Graves' hyperthyroidism. This chain joins TRBV6-5 and TRBJ1-1, with D possibly matching TRBD1 (6 bases). Source material: peripheral blood or thyroid tissue (not recorded which). The chain's CDR3 is CASTMGGYLNTEALF. DNA for the CDR3: TGTGCCAGCACCATGGGGGGCTACCTGAACACTGAAGCTCTCTTT.